Below, 16 T cell receptor beta chains from the same sample are listed, as sequenced in a study of blood T cell repertoires in COVID-19. Assay used: immunoSEQ multiplex PCR; TCRdb lists only in-frame clones, some missing. Found here are 200,000 to 250,000 clones, 86% of them singletons; the top ten hold 3.5% to 4%. The sample consisted of PBMCs or T cells enriched from blood (not recorded which). These receptors came from a woman aged 40-49 years with acute COVID-19.

The rearrangement uses TRBV7-8 and TRBJ1-2; 7 bases are shared with TRBD1. This CDR3 contains 14 residues. Germline CDR1 reads SGHVS; CDR2 reads FQNEAQ. With 5 bases clipped from V and 6 bases from J, the junction kept 9 bases outside the gene matches. The DNA for the CDR3 is TGTGCCAGCAGCCCAGGGGGTGGCTTGGATGGCTACACCTTC. Protein: CASSPGGGLDGYTF.

The rearrangement joins TRBV27 to TRBJ2-3; D is perhaps TRBD2 (5 bases). The CDR3 totals 14 residues. The germline V and J ends were trimmed by 3 bases and 2 bases, with 9 bases remaining between them. Germline V gives CDR1 MNHEY, CDR2 SMNVEV (reference sequence). CDR3 in amino acids: CASSLSGLTDTQYF. The CDR3, as DNA: TGTGCCAGCAGTTTGAGCGGACTCACAGATACGCAGTATTTT.

This clone was observed a handful of times. V is TRBV18 and J is TRBJ1-1; 9 bases align to TRBD1. The CDR3 extends over 14 amino acids. Unmatched junction bases numbered 6, after V lost 2 bases and J lost 8 bases. Germline assignment: CDR1 KGHSH and CDR2 LQKENI. The CDR3 DNA follows: TGTGCCAGCTCACCAGGGACAGGGCGGGGGGAAGCTTTCTTT. It yields the protein CASSPGTGRGEAFF.

The chain uses TRBV5-1 and TRBJ2-3; TRBD2 matches 11 bases. The CDR3 is 16 amino acids. CDR1 is SGHRS, CDR2 YFSETQ, per germline. V was pared by 0 bases and J by 6 bases, with 6 bases of the junction left unmatched. The CDR3 here is CASSLGLAGPGDTQYF. Written as DNA, the CDR3 is TGCGCCAGCAGCTTGGGACTAGCGGGACCGGGCGATACGCAGTATTTT.

V gene TRBV19 combines with J gene TRBJ2-3, with TRBD2 identical over 10 bases. This CDR3 region has 15 residues. Germline lookup yields CDR1 LNHDA and CDR2 SQIVND (reference sequence). Unmatched junction bases numbered 8, after V lost 6 bases and J lost 5 bases. DNA for the CDR3: TGTGCCAGTAGAAGTGAACTAGCGGGACGAGATACGCAGTATTTT. It specifies CASRSELAGRDTQYF.

This sequence joins TRBV11-2 and TRBJ2-7, with 8 nucleotides matching TRBD2. Unmatched junction bases numbered 10, after V lost 0 bases and J lost 9 bases. The CDR3 has 15 amino acids. The germline CDR1 and CDR2 sequences are SGHAT and FQNNGV. In DNA, the CDR3 is TGTGCCAGCAGCTTAGAACTAGCGGTCTCCTGGGGGCAGTACTTC. This codes for CASSLELAVSWGQYF.

The chain is built from TRBV5-6 and TRBJ2-1; no firm D call. The V gene lost 2 bases and the J gene lost 5 bases, with 8 bases spanning the gap. Germline CDR1 reads SGHDT; CDR2 reads YYEEEE. This CDR3 region has 13 residues. In DNA form, the CDR3 reads TGTGCCAGCAGCTTAAGACTGGACAATGAGCAGTTCTTC. Translation gives CASSLRLDNEQFF.

As to this clone: Other nucleotide sequences from this sample produce the same CDR3. The rearrangement links TRBV19 to TRBJ2-1, with TRBD1 matching 7 bases. The J segment lost 8 bases and the V segment lost 4 bases, leaving 2 bases of the junction unmatched. This CDR3 has 12 residues. Germline CDR1 is LNHDA and CDR2 is SQIVND (reference sequence). The DNA for the CDR3 is TGTGCCAGTAGTACAGGGGGATATGAGCAGTTCTTC. This translates into CASSTGGYEQFF.

The chain combines TRBV5-4 with TRBJ2-1; D perhaps matches TRBD2 (6 bases). Germline V gene lookup returns CDR1 SGHNT and CDR2 YYREEE (reference sequence). With 4 bases removed from V and 4 bases from J, the gap between germline ends came to 18 bases. The CDR3 runs 16 residues. The DNA of the CDR3 is TGTGCCAGCAGCCCTGTAGCGGAGACTCTTTACAATGAGCAGTTCTTC. This encodes CASSPVAETLYNEQFF.

The chain has TRBV29-1 and TRBJ2-6; 8 bases fit TRBD1. The ends lost 5 bases at V and 1 base at J; junction bases unmatched: 7. From germline, CDR1 is SQVTM and CDR2 ANQGSEA. The CDR3 spans 16 residues. CDR3 in DNA: TGCAGCGTTTCCCCAGGGGGCGCGTCTGGGGCCAACGTCCTGACTTTC. Protein: CSVSPGGASGANVLTF.

V usage is TRBV7-2 and J usage is TRBJ2-3; D possibly corresponds to TRBD2 (6 bases). CDR1 and CDR2 from the germline V gene are SGHTA and FQGNSA. This CDR3 is built from 17 residues. Deletions cut 5 bases from V and 8 bases from J, with 26 bases between. CDR3 DNA: TGTGCCAGCAGCCTACGGGACTCCCGCCACTTCTTCGGTACGCAGTATTTT. As protein: CASSLRDSRHFFGTQYF.

The rearrangement uses TRBV3-1 (or the pseudogene TRBV3-2) and TRBJ1-1, with a weak D call TRBD1 (6 bases). The ends were cut back, 4 bases at V and 1 base at J, with 10 bases in the middle. Germline-derived CDR1 and CDR2 are LGHDT and YNNKEL (reference sequence). CDR3 length: 14 residues. In nucleotides, the CDR3 is TGTGCCAGCAGCCGCAGGACAGAGAACACTGAAGCTTTCTTT. The encoded protein is CASSRRTENTEAFF.

This sequence joins TRBV3-1 (or the pseudogene TRBV3-2) and TRBJ2-5, with D perhaps TRBD2 (5 bases). The CDR3 covers 16 residues. V gave up 7 bases and J gave up 5 bases, with 23 bases separating them. The germline V gene has CDR1 LGHDT and CDR2 YNNKEL (reference sequence). The CDR3 DNA follows: TGTGCCAGCACCCTACGGGCCAGCGGAGTGAGGGAGACCCAGTACTTC. Translated, it gives CASTLRASGVRETQYF.

The chain combines TRBV5-1 with TRBJ2-7; maybe TRBD1 (5 bases). CDR3 length: 12 residues. Germline V gives CDR1 SGHRS, CDR2 YFSETQ. V was cut by 0 bases and J by 6 bases, with 7 bases left in between. CDR3 bases: TGCGCCAGCAGCTTGGGACAGAGCGAGCAGTACTTC. This codes for CASSLGQSEQYF.

This chain connects TRBV2 to TRBJ1-2; no clear D. Trimming pared 4 bases from V and 4 bases from J, leaving 13 bases between. This CDR3 has 14 amino acids. Germline lookup yields CDR1 SNHLY and CDR2 FYNNEI. CDR3 sequence: CASSVVGSSYGYTF. The CDR3 DNA follows: TGTGCCAGCAGTGTGGTTGGGAGTTCCTATGGCTACACCTTC.

The chain recombines TRBV15 with TRBJ2-4; possible D gene TRBD1, 6 bases. Looked up from germline, CDR1 is LNHNV and CDR2 is YYDKDF (reference sequence). Trimming left V 5 bases short and J 1 base short, with 12 bases between. The CDR3 runs 15 residues. CDR3 loop: CATSGGRGAKNIQYF. CDR3 coding DNA: TGTGCCACCAGCGGGGGCCGGGGTGCCAAAAACATTCAGTACTTC.